This T cell receptor beta chain emerged from a study of blood T cell repertoires in COVID-19. Study background: Some COVID-19 samples were acute and others convalescent; all came from the United States, Italy and Spain. Sources were T cells, B-cell-depleted T cells, or PBMCs; the material itself was cDNA or gDNA.

In the authors' methods: Estimates of nucleated cell counts were drawn from the amplification of reference gene primers. Here immunoSEQ multiplex PCR was the method, and the copy in TCRdb shows in-frame clones only, minus some. The V and J calls and clone size are taken from that table; D and trimming were inferred from the DNA. The data contain 55,000 to 80,000 clones, 65% to 85% of them singletons. Trimming took 1 base from V and 6 from J; bases not matched to a gene: 10. The CDR3 runs 17 residues. Germline values: CDR1 SGHVS, CDR2 FQNEAQ. This chain links TRBV7-8 with TRBJ2-4, with 9 bases lining up with TRBD1. The sequenced material came from peripheral blood. The origin of this receptor is a man between 50 and 59 years old with active COVID-19. The CDR3 bases are TGTGCCAGCAGCTTAGGAGGACAGGGGCCGAGTAGAAACATTCAGTACTTC. This sequence encodes CASSLGGQGPSRNIQYF.